This T cell receptor (beta chain) was found in a study of blood T cell repertoires in COVID-19. Turning to the study itself: T cells, B-cell-depleted T cells, or PBMCs supplied cDNA or gDNA.

Germline assignment: CDR1 LGHDT and CDR2 YNNKEL (reference sequence). V was pared by 3 bases and J by 6 bases, with 14 bases between. CDR3 length equals 14 residues. Here immunoSEQ multiplex PCR was the method, and the copy in TCRdb shows in-frame clones only, minus some. The sample comprises over 100,000 clones, 86% of which are singletons, and roughly 11% rests with the top ten. This clone came up once. The specimen sequenced was peripheral blood. V and J are TRBV3-1 (or the pseudogene TRBV3-2) and TRBJ1-2; tentatively, D is TRBD1 (5 bases). The source of this sequence is a woman in her 70s with COVID-19, enrolled during active disease. CDR3 sequence (DNA): TGTGCCAGCAGCCACTTCCAGGGATTCAATGGCTACACCTTC. Translating gives CASSHFQGFNGYTF.